Sequencing of this TCR beta chain was carried out in a study of cytomegalovirus exposure and HLA in healthy donors. The V end was cut by 0 bases, the J end by 4 bases, with 12 bases between. The germline V gene has CDR1 LNHNV and CDR2 YYDKDF (reference sequence). The CDR3 has 15 amino acids. This table comes from immunoSEQ multiplex PCR, and its TCRdb copy is limited to in-frame clones, with some not included. Of around 150,000 clones listed, roughly 90% were seen once; the top ten hold around 10%. The sample comprised PBMCs. J is TRBJ2-5 and V is TRBV15, with D perhaps TRBD2 (7 bases). The TCR sequence derives from a woman aged 18-29 years in good health and CMV-seropositive. CDR3 residues: CATSRDRGGAETQYF. The CDR3 region has the DNA TGTGCCACCAGCAGAGATCGTGGGGGGGCAGAGACCCAGTACTTC.